This TCR beta chain was sequenced for a study of OX40 agonist ivuxolimab in advanced cancers. Study findings and constraints: At 0.1 to 3.0 mg/kg and by week 6, clonal expansion occurred in CD4+ and CD8+ blood T cells.

Points on this clone: The antigen is unknown.

Clones were read by immunoSEQ multiplex PCR, and TCRdb kept only the in-frame ones, dropping some. The sample lists around 70,000 clones, 75% to 90% occurring once. Germline CDR1 is SGHRS and CDR2 is YFSETQ. V gave up 0 bases and J gave up 5 bases; unmatched junction bases: 6. The CDR3 extends over 15 amino acids. The clonotype comes from an adult with an advanced solid tumor such as melanoma, head and neck, liver or kidney cancer. The source material was CD4+ or CD8+ T cells sorted from blood, sampled in a trial of the OX40 agonist ivuxolimab. The rearrangement uses TRBV5-1 and TRBJ2-3; 7 bases fit TRBD2. CDR3 bases: TGCGCCAGCAGCTTGGCGCTAGCGGTCGGAGATACGCAGTATTTT. This translates into CASSLALAVGDTQYF.